Shown below are 16 T cell receptor beta chains from a single sample sequenced in a study of CD8 T cells in ankylosing spondylitis. Overall study results and limits: Ankylosing spondylitis blood appeared to carry a characteristic TCR beta motif of under ten highly homologous variants.

TCRdb redid the calling of the 5' RACE reads with MiXCR, one entry per CDR3 protein. Of 130,000 or so distinct CDR3 sequences listed, roughly 17% are singletons. These receptors are not linked to any known antigen. The sequenced sample was blood, either unsorted or a sorted T cell fraction (not recorded which). Source of these receptors: a male donor with ankylosing spondylitis.

At least ten counts were recorded for this clonotype. V and J are TRBV5-1 and TRBJ2-7; 8 bases agree with TRBD1. Germline V gene lookup returns CDR1 SGHRS and CDR2 YFSETQ. Unmatched junction bases numbered 7, after V lost 2 bases and J lost 3 bases. The CDR3 sequence is 15 residues long. The DNA for the CDR3 is TGCGCCAGCAGCTTCTATCAAGGACAGGGCTACGAGCAGTACTTC. Translation: CASSFYQGQGYEQYF.

There are many counts of this clonotype. This chain uses TRBV5-1 with TRBJ2-7; 10 nucleotides align to TRBD2. The CDR3 is 14 residues long. CDR1 and CDR2 from the germline V gene are SGHRS and YFSETQ. V shed 4 bases and J 2 bases; nucleotides not matched to a gene: 3. The CDR3 DNA follows: TGCGCCAGCAGCCCCGGACTAGCGGCCTACGAGCAGTACTTC. It codes for CASSPGLAAYEQYF.

This clonotype showed up just a few times. The rearrangement uses TRBV5-1 and TRBJ2-1, with D unclear. V shed 4 bases and J shed 2 bases, with 10 bases lying between them. Germline CDR1 reads SGHRS; CDR2 reads YFSETQ. The CDR3 runs 14 residues. CDR3 amino acids: CASSLSSAYNEQFF. In nucleotides, the CDR3 is TGCGCCAGCAGCCTAAGCTCAGCCTACAATGAGCAGTTCTTC.

In this sample, this clonotype turned up a few times. DNA for the CDR3: TGCAGCGTTGCCGGAGGGGGAACCGGGGAGCTGTTTTTT. This codes for CSVAGGGTGELFF. V usage is TRBV29-1 and J usage is TRBJ2-2, with D perhaps given as TRBD1 or TRBD2 (6 bases each). CDR1 is SQVTM and CDR2 is ANQGSEA in the germline V gene. V lost 4 bases and J 5 bases, leaving 11 bases between the germline ends. The CDR3 length is 13 residues.

The J gene is TRBJ2-1, the V gene TRBV20-1, with 8 bases that match TRBD2. The CDR3 extends over 15 amino acids. CDR1 and CDR2 (germline): DFQATT, SNEGSKA (reference sequence). The ends lost 5 bases at V and 4 bases at J; junction bases unmatched: 10. In DNA, the CDR3 is TGCAGTGCTTTAAGCGGGGGTTGGAGTTACAATGAGCAGTTCTTC. Translated: CSALSGGWSYNEQFF.

The chain has TRBV7-9 and TRBJ2-1; TRBD2 is a possible D gene (5 bases). CDR1 and CDR2 (germline): SEHNR, FQNEAQ (reference sequence). Trimming removed 0 bases at V and 5 bases at J, with 8 bases between. This CDR3 is 14 amino acids long. The CDR3 DNA sequence: TGTGCCAGCAGCTTAGCCAGCGGCGACAATGAGCAGTTCTTC. Translated, it gives CASSLASGDNEQFF.

This clonotype was observed a few times. This chain connects TRBV27 to TRBJ2-4; possible D gene TRBD2, 6 bases. The CDR3 extends over 13 amino acids. CDR1 is MNHEY, CDR2 SMNVEV, per germline (reference sequence). The V end lost 6 bases, the J end lost 6 bases, and 12 bases lay between the germline ends. The CDR3 nucleotides are TGTGCCAGCAGCGGGGGAGGTTCAAACATTCAGTACTTC. This gives the protein CASSGGGSNIQYF.

This clonotype showed up just a few times. This rearrangement joins TRBV2 to TRBJ1-5; TRBD1 matches 9 bases. CDR3 length equals 11 residues. Per germline, CDR1 SNHLY and CDR2 FYNNEI. J lost 15 bases, V lost 8 bases, and 8 bases had no gene match. For the CDR3, the DNA is TGTGCCAGCGGGACAGGGACCCATCGGCATTTT. Protein sequence: CASGTGTHRHF.

The CDR3 region is CASSPRQGDNEQFF. CDR3 bases: TGCGCCAGCAGCCCTAGACAGGGAGACAATGAGCAGTTCTTC. The V call is TRBV4-1, the J call TRBJ2-1, with 7 bases fitting TRBD1. The CDR3 loop spans 14 amino acids. CDR1 is MGHRA, CDR2 YSYEKL, per germline. V was clipped by 4 bases and J by 5 bases; unmatched bases: 5.

V gene TRBV29-1 combines with J gene TRBJ1-2; 9 bases line up with TRBD1. Germline-derived CDR1 and CDR2 are SQVTM and ANQGSEA. The J segment lost 8 bases and the V segment lost 3 bases, leaving 7 bases of the junction unmatched. The length of the CDR3 is 13 residues. CDR3 in amino acids: CSVDGGQGEGYTF. As DNA, the CDR3 is TGCAGCGTTGACGGGGGACAGGGTGAGGGCTACACCTTC.

V gene TRBV29-1 combines with J gene TRBJ2-7; 13 positions match TRBD2. The CDR3 spans 15 residues. Trimming removed 4 bases from V and 3 bases from J; junction bases left unmatched: 6. Germline V CDR1 and CDR2: SQVTM, ANQGSEA. CDR3 sequence: CSVAELAGGHYEQYF. CDR3 nucleotides: TGCAGCGTTGCCGAACTAGCGGGAGGGCACTACGAGCAGTACTTC.

V gene TRBV29-1 combines with J gene TRBJ2-2; D perhaps matches TRBD2 (5 bases). Trimming removed 0 bases at V and 7 bases at J, with 15 bases between. Germline CDR1 is SQVTM and CDR2 is ANQGSEA. The CDR3 has 15 residues. The CDR3: CSVEDQERRIGELFF. CDR3 coding DNA: TGCAGCGTTGAAGATCAAGAAAGGAGGATCGGGGAGCTGTTTTTT.

This clonotype was seen only a few times. The CDR3 sequence: CASDWADTEAFF. CDR3 sequence (DNA): TGTGCCAGCGACTGGGCAGACACTGAAGCTTTCTTT. The chain is built from TRBV7-9 and TRBJ1-1, with unresolved D. The V end was cut by 8 bases, the J end by 3 bases, with 10 bases between. This CDR3 is 12 amino acids long. Germline V CDR1 and CDR2: SEHNR, FQNEAQ (reference sequence).

This clonotype was seen a handful of times. The chain employs TRBV12-3 or TRBV12-4 and TRBJ2-2; 7 nucleotides align to TRBD2. CDR3 length: 15 residues. The V segment lost 0 bases and the J segment 7 bases; nucleotides outside the gene matches: 5. The CDR3 sequence is CASSLAGGPIGELFF. The CDR3 nucleotides are TGTGCCAGCAGTTTAGCGGGAGGGCCTATCGGGGAGCTGTTTTTT.

This clonotype was detected a few times. This chain joins TRBV4-1 and TRBJ1-2, with a possible D match to TRBD1 (5 bases). The CDR3 has 14 amino acids. Germline V gene data show CDR1 as MGHRA and CDR2 as YSYEKL. Between the trimmed V and J ends, which lost 0 bases and 8 bases, there was a span of 13 bases. The CDR3 sequence is CASSQDPGTLGYTF. The CDR3 bases are TGCGCCAGCAGCCAAGATCCGGGGACTTTAGGCTACACCTTC.

This clonotype was picked up a small number of times. V is TRBV7-8 and J is TRBJ2-5, with D possibly matching TRBD1 (9 bases). V was shortened by 5 bases and J by 5 bases, with 33 bases between the two germline ends. Germline values: CDR1 SGHVS, CDR2 FQNEAQ. The CDR3 consists of 20 residues. CDR3 sequence: CASSTPGTGREREPWETQYF. The CDR3 coding sequence is TGTGCCAGCAGCACCCCCGGGACAGGGCGAGAGCGGGAGCCCTGGGAGACCCAGTACTTC.